The rows below give T cell receptor beta chains drawn from one sample of a study of OX40 agonist ivuxolimab in advanced cancers. The repertoire was sequenced with immunoSEQ multiplex PCR; TCRdb's copy has only in-frame clones and lacks some. The table includes about 150,000 clones, roughly 94% detected once. The sequencing used CD4+ or CD8+ T cells sorted from blood, collected in a trial of the OX40 agonist ivuxolimab. The receptors shown here come from an adult with an advanced solid tumor such as melanoma, head and neck, liver or kidney cancer. Each CDR3 is given with its conserved first and last residue. Each record gives: J gene, D gene, clone size, V gene, CDR3 DNA, CDR3 protein. The D gene is left open where the match is weak. Size values are once, few and many counts, or a class for expanded clones, and some rows have none.

j_gene: TRBJ2-7; d_gene: .; abundance: .; v_gene: TRBV11-2; CDR3nt: TGTGCCAGCAGCAGCACCGGGCGGCCAAGTTCCTACGAGCAGTACTTC; CDR3aa: CASSSTGRPSSYEQYF
j_gene: TRBJ2-3; d_gene: TRBD1; abundance: .; v_gene: TRBV5-5; CDR3nt: TGTGCCAGCAGCCTACAGGGGGGTTATAGCACAGATACGCAGTATTTT; CDR3aa: CASSLQGGYSTDTQYF
j_gene: TRBJ1-5; d_gene: .; abundance: .; v_gene: TRBV7-2; CDR3nt: TGTGCCAGCAGCTTTGACCGATCAAATCAGCCCCAGCATTTT; CDR3aa: CASSFDRSNQPQHF
j_gene: TRBJ2-7; d_gene: .; abundance: .; v_gene: TRBV30; CDR3nt: TGTGCCTGGGGTAAGGACCGGCTCCCCGAGCAGTACTTC; CDR3aa: CAWGKDRLPEQYF
j_gene: TRBJ1-2; d_gene: TRBD1; abundance: .; v_gene: TRBV6-6; CDR3nt: TGTGCCAGCGCCCGGGGACAGGGGAGTAGTGGCTACACCTTC; CDR3aa: CASARGQGSSGYTF
j_gene: TRBJ1-2; d_gene: TRBD1; abundance: .; v_gene: TRBV5-1; CDR3nt: TGCGCCAGCAGCCATGGGACAGGGGAGGGCTATGGCTACACCTTC; CDR3aa: CASSHGTGEGYGYTF
j_gene: TRBJ2-1; d_gene: .; abundance: .; v_gene: TRBV19; CDR3nt: TGTGCCAGTAGTCAACAAACTCTCCTGGGTGAGCAGTTCTTC; CDR3aa: CASSQQTLLGEQFF
j_gene: TRBJ1-2; d_gene: TRBD1; abundance: .; v_gene: TRBV25-1; CDR3nt: TGTGCCAGCAGTGAACGACAGGGGTATGGCTACACCTTC; CDR3aa: CASSERQGYGYTF
j_gene: TRBJ1-4; d_gene: .; abundance: once; v_gene: TRBV28; CDR3nt: TGTGCCAGCAGACCCACGGGGGGAGCCCGTGAAAAACTGTTTTTT; CDR3aa: CASRPTGGAREKLFF
j_gene: TRBJ2-1; d_gene: .; abundance: .; v_gene: TRBV11-3; CDR3nt: TGTGCCAGCAGCTTAGGCGCCGGCAGCAATGAGCAGTTCTTC; CDR3aa: CASSLGAGSNEQFF
j_gene: TRBJ2-7; d_gene: TRBD2; abundance: .; v_gene: TRBV4-3; CDR3nt: TGCGCCAGCAGCCAAGAAGGCGTAGCGGGAGGACCCTACGAGCAGTACTTC; CDR3aa: CASSQEGVAGGPYEQYF
j_gene: TRBJ1-2; d_gene: .; abundance: .; v_gene: TRBV19; CDR3nt: TGTGCCAGTAGTATTCGGGGGGATGGCTACACCTTC; CDR3aa: CASSIRGDGYTF
j_gene: TRBJ1-4; d_gene: .; abundance: .; v_gene: TRBV28; CDR3nt: TGTGCCAGCATGGGGAGTAGCTTAGAATTACTGTTTTTT; CDR3aa: CASMGSSLELLFF
j_gene: TRBJ1-1; d_gene: .; abundance: .; v_gene: TRBV7-2; CDR3nt: TGTGCCAGCACCCTTACGGCAGGGATGAACACTGAAGCTTTCTTT; CDR3aa: CASTLTAGMNTEAFF
j_gene: TRBJ2-5; d_gene: TRBD1; abundance: once; v_gene: TRBV6-5; CDR3nt: TGTGCCAGCAGGAGGACGACAGGGGGCCCGGAGACCCAGTACTTC; CDR3aa: CASRRTTGGPETQYF
j_gene: TRBJ1-4; d_gene: .; abundance: .; v_gene: TRBV19; CDR3nt: TGTGCCAGTAGTAGCCGCCGACGGGGGGCTTATGTGGAAAAACTGTTTTTT; CDR3aa: CASSSRRRGAYVEKLFF
j_gene: TRBJ1-5; d_gene: .; abundance: .; v_gene: TRBV6-5; CDR3nt: TGTGCCAGCAGGAGAGGGATCCTTCAGAATCAGCCCCAGCATTTT; CDR3aa: CASRRGILQNQPQHF
j_gene: TRBJ1-4; d_gene: .; abundance: .; v_gene: TRBV18; CDR3nt: TGTGCCAGCTCACCACCCCGGGGCTGGGGTAATGAAAAACTGTTTTTT; CDR3aa: CASSPPRGWGNEKLFF
j_gene: TRBJ2-3; d_gene: .; abundance: .; v_gene: TRBV15; CDR3nt: TGTGCCACCACCCAGGCCCCCAGCACAGATACGCAGTATTTT; CDR3aa: CATTQAPSTDTQYF
j_gene: TRBJ1-1; d_gene: .; abundance: .; v_gene: TRBV28; CDR3nt: TGTGCCAGCAGCAAGACAGTTGGGGACACTGAAGCTTTCTTT; CDR3aa: CASSKTVGDTEAFF
j_gene: TRBJ2-5; d_gene: .; abundance: .; v_gene: TRBV28; CDR3nt: TGTGCCAGCAGTTTATTAGGGTTGGTGACCCAGTACTTC; CDR3aa: CASSLLGLVTQYF
j_gene: TRBJ2-5; d_gene: TRBD1; abundance: .; v_gene: TRBV6-6; CDR3nt: TGTGCCAGCAGCTTGACAGGGGGGAAGGAGACCCAGTACTTC; CDR3aa: CASSLTGGKETQYF
j_gene: TRBJ1-2; d_gene: TRBD1; abundance: .; v_gene: TRBV5-1; CDR3nt: TGCGCCAGCAGCCAAGGGACAGCTGATTATGGCTACACCTTC; CDR3aa: CASSQGTADYGYTF
j_gene: TRBJ1-3; d_gene: TRBD1; abundance: once; v_gene: TRBV9; CDR3nt: TGTGCCAGCAGCGTACGGGAGGGGGCTGGTGGAAACACCATATATTTT; CDR3aa: CASSVREGAGGNTIYF
j_gene: TRBJ2-3; d_gene: TRBD1; abundance: .; v_gene: TRBV7-2; CDR3nt: TGTGCCAGCAGCTGGTGGACAGGGTATGGAGATACGCAGTATTTT; CDR3aa: CASSWWTGYGDTQYF
j_gene: TRBJ2-2; d_gene: TRBD1; abundance: .; v_gene: TRBV6-5; CDR3nt: TGTGCCAGCAGGAAGACAGGGCGGACCGGGGAGCTGTTTTTT; CDR3aa: CASRKTGRTGELFF
j_gene: TRBJ2-7; d_gene: .; abundance: .; v_gene: TRBV5-1; CDR3nt: TGCGCCAGCAGCCCCGGACAAGGGGCGGGTGAGCAGTACTTC; CDR3aa: CASSPGQGAGEQYF
j_gene: TRBJ2-3; d_gene: .; abundance: .; v_gene: TRBV9; CDR3nt: TGTGCCAGCAGCGTTACCCCGCGGGCCATAACAGATACGCAGTATTTT; CDR3aa: CASSVTPRAITDTQYF